The T cell receptor beta chain described here comes from a study of blood T cell repertoires in COVID-19. Study information: Italy, Spain and the United States were the sources of the convalescent and acute COVID-19 samples. PBMCs, B-cell-depleted T cells, or T cells were the source of the cDNA or gDNA that made up the material.

CDR3 length: 16 residues. CDR1 is LNHDA and CDR2 is SQIVND in the germline V gene (reference sequence). V lost 6 bases and J lost 1; bases outside the gene matches: 9. Authors' processing steps: Amplification with reference gene primers provided the estimates of nucleated cell counts. Clones were read by immunoSEQ multiplex PCR, and TCRdb kept only the in-frame ones, dropping some. The DNA was the basis for D and trimming; V, J and clone size are from that table. Among more than 9,000 clones listed, less than 90% were seen once. This receptor was obtained from a woman in her sixties with active COVID-19. Sequencing used peripheral blood. The chain recombines TRBV19 with TRBJ1-2; TRBD1 agrees at 9 bases. Written as DNA, the CDR3 is TGTGCCAGTAGCGAGACAGGGGGAATTCTTAACTATGGCTACACCTTC. This translates into CASSETGGILNYGYTF. The whole variable domain, filled in from reference TRBV19 and TRBJ1-2, reads DGGITQSPKYLFRKEGQNVTLSCEQNLNHDAMYWYRQDPGQGLRLIYYSQIVNDFQKGDIAEGYSVSREKKESFPLTVTSAQKNPTAFYLCASSETGGILNYGYTFGSGTRLTVV.